The clone carrying this T cell receptor (beta chain) was picked up a small number of times. These data come from a study of Ad26.COV2.S vaccination and SARS-CoV-2 variants. On the study more broadly: Sample donor was a member of the COV1001 Ad26.COV2.S trial arm.

Generated by immunoSEQ multiplex PCR, the TCRdb table keeps only in-frame clones and is missing some. The sample includes about 410,000 clones, about nine tenths seen only once; the top ten take under 2%. Germline-derived CDR1 and CDR2 are MNHEY and SVGAGI. V lost 4 bases, J lost 2 bases, and 4 bases stayed unmatched. The CDR3 totals 15 residues. Stated treatment: around 19 received Ad26.COV2.S at low or high dose, single or two shots; 5 received placebo; per-sample allocation not given. Sampling took place 63 days after the first vaccine or placebo injection. V gene TRBV6-5 combines with J gene TRBJ1-5; 8 nucleotides match TRBD1. The clonotype was recovered from a person between 18 and 59 years old who received the Ad26.COV2.S COVID-19 vaccine or a placebo. This specimen was peripheral blood, taken in a trial of Ad26.COV2.S vaccine versus placebo. The chain's CDR3 is CASSLGTGRNQPQHF. The CDR3 coding sequence is TGTGCCAGCAGTTTGGGGACAGGCCGCAATCAGCCCCAGCATTTT.